This TCR beta chain emerged from a study of blood T cell repertoires in COVID-19. On the study more broadly: Both acute and convalescent COVID-19 samples were obtained from the United States, Italy and Spain.

As originally analysed: Nucleated cell counts were estimated from reference gene primer amplification. Method: immunoSEQ multiplex PCR; TCRdb's copy keeps in-frame clones and lacks some. The DNA gave D and trimming, while V, J and clone size come from that table. The sample holds some 200,000 clones; 84% are singletons and the top ten take around 3%. V dropped 3 bases and J dropped 3 bases, with 15 bases sitting between them. CDR1 LGHDT and CDR2 YNNKEL come from the germline V gene (reference sequence). This CDR3 is built from 15 residues. The receptor was derived from a woman aged 30 to 39 who had recovered from COVID-19. The rearrangement joins TRBV3-1 (or the pseudogene TRBV3-2) to TRBJ2-7; TRBD2 might be the D (6 bases). Input material: peripheral blood. CDR3 sequence: CASSQGSGWIYEQYF. The CDR3, as DNA: TGTGCCAGCAGCCAGGGGAGCGGGTGGATCTACGAGCAGTACTTC.